The 18 T cell receptor beta chains below come from one sample, sequenced in a study of cytomegalovirus exposure and HLA in healthy donors. This PCR relied on a set of 60 Vbeta primers and 13 Jbeta primers. The protocol was immunoSEQ multiplex PCR, while the TCRdb copy is restricted to in-frame clones and leaves out a portion. This sample's clone table lists 140,000 to 150,000 clones. Sequenced input: PBMCs. These receptors all stem from a male donor in good health and CMV-seronegative.

The V and J genes are TRBV15 and TRBJ1-5; tentative D call: TRBD1 (6 bases). Trimming removed 1 base from V and 4 bases from J, with 14 bases in between. CDR3 length: 16 residues. Per the germline V gene, CDR1 is LNHNV and CDR2 is YYDKDF (reference sequence). As DNA, the CDR3 is TGTGCCACCAGCAGAGCGTTGGGGGCGCGGAATCAGCCCCAGCATTTT. The encoded protein is CATSRALGARNQPQHF.

The chain is built from TRBV5-1 and TRBJ2-3; tentative D call: TRBD1 (5 bases). The length of the CDR3 is 14 residues. Germline CDR1 is SGHRS and CDR2 is YFSETQ. V lost 0 bases and J lost 5, with 10 bases in between. The CDR3 bases are TGCGCCAGCAGCTTGGAAGGGGTGGGAGATACGCAGTATTTT. Protein product: CASSLEGVGDTQYF.

The genes are TRBV19 and TRBJ2-3; D call uncertain. This CDR3 contains 14 residues. With 6 bases removed from V and 0 bases from J, the gap between germline ends came to 10 bases. The germline V gene has CDR1 LNHDA and CDR2 SQIVND (reference sequence). DNA of the CDR3: TGTGCCAGTAGGGATTCCGGGAGCACAGATACGCAGTATTTT. Its protein product is CASRDSGSTDTQYF.

The chain uses TRBV2 and TRBJ1-6, with 8 bases fitting TRBD1. CDR1 and CDR2 (germline): SNHLY, FYNNEI. The CDR3 runs to 15 residues. V gave up 4 bases and J gave up 7 bases; unmatched junction bases: 6. The CDR3 coding sequence is TGTGCCAGCAGTGTGTTCGGACAGGGAAATTCACCCCTCCACTTT. This encodes CASSVFGQGNSPLHF.

The CDR3 DNA sequence: TGTGCCAGCAGTGACGGGGGGCGCACGGACACTGAAGCTTTCTTT. Amino acid sequence: CASSDGGRTDTEAFF. This chain joins TRBV25-1 and TRBJ1-1; D might be TRBD1 (6 bases). Germline V lookup: CDR1 MGHDK, CDR2 SYGVNS. This CDR3 region has 15 residues. Deletions cut 3 bases from V and 3 bases from J, with 14 bases between. The variable domain in full, with the rest retrieved from reference TRBV25-1 and TRBJ1-1, is EADIYQTPRYLVIGTGKKITLECSQTMGHDKMYWYQQDPGMELHLIHYSYGVNSTEKGDLSSESTVSRIRTEHFPLTLESARPSHTSQYLCASSDGGRTDTEAFFGQGTRLTVV.

The rearrangement uses TRBV19 and TRBJ2-1; perhaps TRBD2 as D (6 bases). Germline values: CDR1 LNHDA, CDR2 SQIVND (reference sequence). The germline V and J ends were trimmed by 5 bases and 8 bases, with 13 bases remaining between them. There are 13 residues in the CDR3. DNA for the CDR3: TGTGCCAGTAGTCCCCGCGGGGTCGATGAGCAGTTCTTC. Translation: CASSPRGVDEQFF.

The V gene is TRBV6-6, the J gene TRBJ1-1; D remains ambiguous. Trimming took off 4 bases at V and 4 bases at J, with 10 bases between the two ends. The CDR3 contains 13 residues. Germline CDR1 and CDR2: MNHNY and SVGAGI (reference sequence). The CDR3 region is CASSFSAGTEAFF. As DNA, the CDR3 is TGTGCCAGCAGTTTTTCGGCGGGCACTGAAGCTTTCTTT.

The chain employs TRBV6-5 and TRBJ1-1, with D unclear. Germline V CDR1 and CDR2: MNHEY, SVGAGI. The CDR3 loop spans 11 amino acids. V was clipped by 10 bases and J by 3 bases, with 9 bases between them. The CDR3 reads CATTGDTEAFF. The DNA of the CDR3 is TGTGCCACCACCGGGGACACTGAAGCTTTCTTT.

The chain joins TRBV14 to TRBJ2-5, with 7 bases identical to TRBD2. The CDR3 has 15 amino acids. With V trimmed by 1 base and J by 8 bases, 10 bases remained unmatched. Germline loops: CDR1 SGHDN, CDR2 FVKESK. As DNA, the CDR3 is TGTGCCAGCAGCCAAGGTTGGACTAGTGGGGACACCCAGTACTTC. It specifies CASSQGWTSGDTQYF.

V and J are TRBV10-3 and TRBJ2-1; 7 bases align to TRBD2. Trimming took 2 bases from V and 9 from J; bases not matched to a gene: 7. This CDR3 contains 14 residues. The germline V gene encodes CDR1 ENHRY and CDR2 SYGVKD. Here the CDR3 reads CAISEKRGMREQFF. The CDR3 region has the DNA TGTGCCATCAGTGAGAAGCGGGGCATGCGTGAGCAGTTCTTC.

The rearrangement uses TRBV9 and TRBJ2-1, with 8 bases that match TRBD2. Germline V lookup: CDR1 SGDLS, CDR2 YYNGEE. CDR3 length: 15 amino acids. V lost 3 bases to trimming and J lost 5 bases; unmatched junction nucleotides: 7. CDR3 coding DNA: TGTGCCAGCAGCGAAACTAGCGGACGAAACAATGAGCAGTTCTTC. Its translation is CASSETSGRNNEQFF.

This chain joins TRBV19 and TRBJ2-3, with 7 bases identical to TRBD2. After removal of 3 bases from V and 2 bases from J, the junction contained 8 bases not matched to a gene. CDR1 and CDR2 (germline): LNHDA, SQIVND (reference sequence). This CDR3 region has 16 residues. The DNA for the CDR3 is TGTGCCAGTAGTATGGCTCTAGCGGATACCACAGATACGCAGTATTTT. Protein: CASSMALADTTDTQYF.

This chain connects TRBV5-5 to TRBJ1-1; D is ambiguous. V lost 2 bases and J lost 2, with 7 bases in between. The CDR3 is made up of 13 amino acids. Germline assignment: CDR1 SGHKS and CDR2 YYEKEE (reference sequence). The CDR3 spells CASSFWANTEAFF. The CDR3 bases are TGTGCCAGCAGCTTCTGGGCAAACACTGAAGCTTTCTTT.

J is TRBJ1-1 and V is TRBV6-5, with TRBD1 matching 9 bases. Germline V gene data show CDR1 as MNHEY and CDR2 as SVGAGI. The CDR3 is made up of 13 amino acids. V shed 2 bases, J shed 11 bases, and the junction held 6 bases outside the gene matches. In DNA, the CDR3 is TGTGCCAGCAGTTACGGAGGGACAGGGTGGGCTTTCTTT. Residues: CASSYGGTGWAFF.

This chain joins TRBV30 and TRBJ2-2; D is possibly TRBD2 (5 bases). Trimming removed 4 bases from V and 5 bases from J, with 17 bases in between. The CDR3 has 15 amino acids. CDR1 and CDR2 from the germline V gene are GTSNPN and SVGIG (reference sequence). CDR3 in amino acids: CAWIRPIRGTGELFF. In DNA, the CDR3 is TGTGCCTGGATTCGCCCAATTAGAGGGACCGGGGAGCTGTTTTTT.

This chain links TRBV11-2 with TRBJ2-3; D call uncertain. The V gene lost 5 bases and the J gene lost 0 bases, with 9 bases spanning the gap. The germline V gene encodes CDR1 SGHAT and CDR2 FQNNGV. The CDR3 is 14 amino acids. CDR3 amino acids: CASSIKTSTDTQYF. As DNA, the CDR3 is TGTGCCAGCAGCATTAAAACTAGCACAGATACGCAGTATTTT.

The chain combines TRBV9 with TRBJ2-2; 9 nucleotides agree with TRBD2. This CDR3 is built from 14 residues. Looked up from germline, CDR1 is SGDLS and CDR2 is YYNGEE. Unmatched junction bases numbered 5, after V lost 5 bases and J lost 6 bases. CDR3 coding DNA: TGTGCCAGCAGTGCGGGGGGGCCCGCCGGGGAGCTGTTTTTT. Protein product: CASSAGGPAGELFF.

This rearrangement joins TRBV6-5 to TRBJ1-4; D is perhaps TRBD1 (5 bases). Germline V lookup: CDR1 MNHEY, CDR2 SVGAGI. The CDR3 totals 14 residues. Trimming left V 5 bases short and J 0 bases short, with 7 bases between. The CDR3 coding sequence is TGTGCCAGCAGTCCGACAGCAACTAATGAAAAACTGTTTTTT. Its protein product is CASSPTATNEKLFF.